Below are 14 T cell receptor beta chains sequenced from a single sample in a study of shared clonotypes between healthy human individuals. TCRdb's copy holds only in-frame clones and misses some; the assay was immunoSEQ multiplex PCR. The sample lists 2 million to 2.5 million clones, just under 95% occurring once. Sequencing was done on a sample of naive CD4+ T cells from PBMCs. The subset: CD45RA+ positively selected. These TCRs come from a man between 18 and 29 years old in good health. Some clones in this sample may be carry-over from other donors' samples.

V gene TRBV29-1 combines with J gene TRBJ2-5; D unresolved. CDR1 is SQVTM and CDR2 is ANQGSEA in the germline V gene. The CDR3 is 10 amino acids. V was shortened by 7 bases and J by 5 bases, with 8 bases between the two germline ends. The CDR3 nucleotides are TGCAGCGCCGCGCTGGAGACCCAGTACTTC. This encodes CSAALETQYF.

This chain uses TRBV5-6 with TRBJ2-1; 14 positions match TRBD2. The CDR3 runs 17 residues. The J segment lost 7 bases and the V segment lost 1 base, leaving 7 bases of the junction unmatched. Germline V gene lookup returns CDR1 SGHDT and CDR2 YYEEEE. CDR3 protein: CASSLRTSGRRLNEQFF. The DNA for the CDR3 is TGTGCCAGCAGCTTGCGGACTAGCGGGAGGCGGTTGAATGAGCAGTTCTTC.

V usage is TRBV14 and J usage is TRBJ1-1; possible D gene TRBD1, 5 bases. Germline V gives CDR1 SGHDN, CDR2 FVKESK. V shed 8 bases and J shed 0 bases, with 10 bases lying between them. This CDR3 has 13 residues. CDR3 sequence reads: CASSGGMNTEAFF. The DNA of the CDR3 is TGTGCCAGCTCCGGGGGTATGAACACTGAAGCTTTCTTT.

This rearrangement joins TRBV2 to TRBJ1-4; 8 bases align to TRBD1. This CDR3 contains 15 residues. The germline gives CDR1 SNHLY, CDR2 FYNNEI. V trimming: 6 bases; J trimming: 3 bases; junction bases outside the gene matches: 6. This CDR3 reads CASSQNRGANEKLFF. The CDR3, as DNA: TGTGCCAGCAGCCAAAACAGGGGGGCTAATGAAAAACTGTTTTTT.

About this clone itself: Different DNA sequences within this sample yield the same CDR3. The J gene is TRBJ1-5, the V gene TRBV28, with D hard to call. Trimming stripped 2 bases from V and 6 bases from J, with 5 bases between. The germline gives CDR1 MDHEN, CDR2 SYDVKM. This CDR3 has 12 residues. The CDR3 here is CASSLSRQPQHF. The CDR3 DNA reads TGTGCCAGCAGTTTAAGTCGTCAGCCCCAGCATTTT.

The V gene is TRBV5-5, the J gene TRBJ1-1; perhaps TRBD1 as D (6 bases). The V and J ends lost 4 bases and 7 bases respectively, with 11 bases between them. Germline V gene data show CDR1 as SGHKS and CDR2 as YYEKEE (reference sequence). CDR3 length: 12 amino acids. CDR3 DNA sequence: TGTGCCAGCAGCCAGCAGGGGATTGAAGCTTTCTTT. It is translated as CASSQQGIEAFF.

The V and J genes are TRBV11-2 and TRBJ2-7, with a weak D call TRBD2 (7 bases). The CDR3 sequence is 14 residues long. In germline, CDR1 is SGHAT, CDR2 FQNNGV. V shed 5 bases and J shed 3 bases, with 14 bases lying between them. CDR3 in amino acids: CASSRGAEVYEQYF. CDR3 in DNA: TGTGCCAGCAGCCGGGGGGCGGAGGTCTACGAGCAGTACTTC.

J is TRBJ1-5 and V is TRBV11-2; TRBD1 aligns across 7 bases. Germline CDR1 reads SGHAT; CDR2 reads FQNNGV. This CDR3 is built from 13 residues. The J segment lost 12 bases and the V segment lost 3 bases, leaving 8 bases of the junction unmatched. For the CDR3, the DNA is TGTGCCAGCAGCTTTGATCCGGGACAGAACCAGCATTTT. Translating gives CASSFDPGQNQHF.

The chain links TRBV4-3 to TRBJ1-2; no clear D. Per the germline V gene, CDR1 is LGHNA and CDR2 is YSLEER. V lost 1 base and J lost 4, with 13 bases in between. The CDR3 sequence is 15 residues long. CDR3 in amino acids: CASSQGRGFSYGYTF. CDR3 coding DNA: TGCGCCAGCAGCCAAGGACGCGGGTTCAGCTATGGCTACACCTTC.

The V and J genes are TRBV29-1 and TRBJ2-1, with TRBD1 identical over 7 bases. The CDR3 totals 14 residues. Trimming at V came to 6 bases and at J to 9 bases, leaving 14 bases not matched to a gene. Germline loops: CDR1 SQVTM, CDR2 ANQGSEA. The CDR3 nucleotides are TGCAGCGTACACCGGGACAGCAGTCTGGGTGAGCAGTTCTTC. Its protein product is CSVHRDSSLGEQFF.

The chain has TRBV11-2 and TRBJ1-2; D may be TRBD1 (6 bases). In germline, CDR1 is SGHAT, CDR2 FQNNGV. With 1 base removed from V and 8 bases from J, the gap between germline ends came to 14 bases. This CDR3 is 14 amino acids long. For the CDR3, the DNA is TGTGCCAGCAGCTTAGGAGGGGGACTGGGCGGCTACACCTTC. This gives the protein CASSLGGGLGGYTF.

The V call is TRBV5-1, the J call TRBJ2-3; no firm D call. The V and J ends lost 4 bases and 1 base respectively, with 13 bases between them. Germline assignment: CDR1 SGHRS and CDR2 YFSETQ. The CDR3 runs to 15 residues. The CDR3 region has the DNA TGCGCCAGCAGCCCCGAGGCGCAGCGCACAGATACGCAGTATTTT. Translating gives CASSPEAQRTDTQYF.

The rearrangement links TRBV6-1 to TRBJ1-2; maybe TRBD1 (5 bases). Germline V CDR1 and CDR2: MNHNS, SASEGT. The ends were cut back, 6 bases at V and 2 bases at J, with 16 bases in the middle. This CDR3 has 15 amino acids. In DNA form, the CDR3 reads TGTGCCAGCAGCGTCCCCGGGACCGCGAACTATGGCTACACCTTC. This translates into CASSVPGTANYGYTF.

The gene calls are TRBV10-3 and TRBJ2-7; 13 bases align to TRBD2. Germline V gene sequence: CDR1 ENHRY, CDR2 SYGVKD. CDR3 length equals 20 residues. V shed 3 bases, J shed 5 bases, and the junction held 19 bases outside the gene matches. In DNA, the CDR3 is TGTGCCATCAGTGATCCGCGGACTAGCGGGAGAACTCCTCTCGGACACGAGCAGTACTTC. This gives the protein CAISDPRTSGRTPLGHEQYF.